These 26 T cell receptor beta chains were all obtained from the same sample, sequenced in a study of control samples from healthy donors and cancer patients. Repertoires were generated with immunoSEQ multiplex PCR, while TCRdb's copy carries only in-frame clones and drops some. Of 150,000 or so clones listed, 92% are singletons. The sample comprised blood. The receptors stem from a man aged 18-30 years in good health.

This clone was seen a few times. The rearrangement joins TRBV21-1 to TRBJ2-3; whether TRBD2, the table's D call, matches the DNA was not checked. TRBV21-1 is listed as a pseudogene. The CDR3 covers 17 residues. The CDR3, as DNA: TGTGCCAGCAGCACCCGTATTATGGAGACCCTCGATGATACGCAGTATTTT. Its translation: CASSTRIMETLDDTQYF.

The chain has TRBV2 and TRBJ2-7; D remains ambiguous. V was shortened by 6 bases and J by 4 bases, with 16 bases between the two germline ends. Germline V gene data show CDR1 as SNHLY and CDR2 as FYNNEI. CDR3 size: 14 residues. CDR3 in amino acids: CASRSEKSRYEQYF. The CDR3 region has the DNA TGTGCCAGCAGGTCGGAGAAGTCTCGGTACGAGCAGTACTTC.

The genes are TRBV1 and TRBJ2-1; the table gives TRBD2 as D, unverified against the DNA. TRBV1 is designated a pseudogene. CDR3 size: 15 residues. In nucleotides, the CDR3 is TGCACCAGCAGCCAACTAGCGGGGCTGATCCATGAGCAGTTCTTC. Protein: CTSSQLAGLIHEQFF.

As DNA, the CDR3 is TGTGCCAGCAGCTTACGCGGGGGGGCCGAAGGTGAGCAGTTCTTC. It codes for CASSLRGGAEGEQFF. The rearrangement joins TRBV7-2 to TRBJ2-1; 9 bases are shared with TRBD2. The CDR3 is 15 residues long. Germline V gene sequence: CDR1 SGHTA, CDR2 FQGNSA. With 2 bases clipped from V and 9 bases from J, the junction kept 8 bases outside the gene matches.

The rearrangement links TRBV4-2 to TRBJ1-1; tentatively, D is TRBD1 (5 bases). CDR3 length: 16 residues. Germline values: CDR1 LGHNA, CDR2 YNFKEQ. V was trimmed by 1 base and J by 2 bases, leaving 14 bases between them. CDR3 protein: CASSQVERGVNTEAFF. Here the CDR3 DNA reads TGTGCCAGCAGCCAAGTAGAACGAGGGGTTAACACTGAAGCTTTCTTT.

The chain has TRBV6-2 or TRBV6-3 and TRBJ2-2, with 7 bases lining up with TRBD1. Germline-derived CDR1 and CDR2 are MNHEY and SVGEGT. The CDR3 loop spans 16 amino acids. The ends lost 2 bases at V and 2 bases at J; junction bases unmatched: 5. DNA of the CDR3: TGTGCCAGCAGTTACATTAGGGGGCGCAACACCGGGGAGCTGTTTTTT. Translation gives CASSYIRGRNTGELFF.

The chain is built from TRBV5-1 and TRBJ2-5; TRBD1 is a possible D gene (5 bases). The germline V gene encodes CDR1 SGHRS and CDR2 YFSETQ. The ends were cut back, 5 bases at V and 0 bases at J, with 14 bases in the middle. This CDR3 spans 15 amino acids. CDR3 amino acids: CASRSDKIYQETQYF. The CDR3 DNA reads TGCGCCAGCAGATCGGACAAAATCTACCAAGAGACCCAGTACTTC.

V gene TRBV5-1 combines with J gene TRBJ1-4, with D possibly TRBD1 on 6 matching bases. The CDR3 consists of 15 residues. V lost 4 bases, J lost 7 bases, and 17 bases lay in between. Germline V lookup: CDR1 SGHRS, CDR2 YFSETQ. In DNA form, the CDR3 reads TGCGCCAGCAGCAACGGGGGGGCACGAGGTGAAAAACTGTTTTTT. Translating gives CASSNGGARGEKLFF.

The chain is built from TRBV5-4 and TRBJ2-2, with 7 bases matching TRBD1. After removal of 6 bases from V and 6 bases from J, the junction contained 5 bases not matched to a gene. Germline V gives CDR1 SGHNT, CDR2 YYREEE (reference sequence). The CDR3 extends over 13 amino acids. The chain's CDR3 is CASKTGFAGELFF. The CDR3 bases are TGTGCCAGCAAGACAGGGTTCGCCGGGGAGCTGTTTTTT.

This chain uses TRBV2 with TRBJ2-1; 12 bases align to TRBD2. This CDR3 is 15 amino acids long. Germline CDR1 SNHLY, CDR2 FYNNEI. V was clipped by 7 bases and J by 3 bases; unmatched bases: 4. The CDR3 DNA is TGTGCCAGCACTCCGACTAGCGGGGGCTACAATGAGCAGTTCTTC. Protein: CASTPTSGGYNEQFF.

The chain joins TRBV5-1 to TRBJ2-5, with 8 positions matching TRBD2. Trimming at V came to 1 base and at J to 2 bases, leaving 7 bases not matched to a gene. The CDR3 sequence is 16 residues long. CDR1 and CDR2 (germline): SGHRS, YFSETQ. CDR3 loop: CASSLRGGGTQETQYF. The CDR3 DNA reads TGCGCCAGCAGCTTGAGGGGCGGGGGGACACAAGAGACCCAGTACTTC.

J is TRBJ1-5 and V is TRBV20-1, with D unresolved. The CDR3 extends over 11 amino acids. Trimming took 2 bases from V and 9 from J, leaving 8 bases between them. Per germline, CDR1 DFQATT and CDR2 SNEGSKA (reference sequence). Here the CDR3 DNA reads TGCAGTGCTAGATCGACGGGGCCCCAGCATTTT. This gives the protein CSARSTGPQHF.

The chain carries TRBV7-2 and TRBJ1-2, with 7 bases identical to TRBD1. Germline V gene sequence: CDR1 SGHTA, CDR2 FQGNSA. The junction had 4 bases not matched to a gene; V was cut back by 8 bases and J by 4 bases. The CDR3 loop spans 12 amino acids. The CDR3 DNA sequence: TGTGCCAGCCCGACAGGGATCTATGGCTACACCTTC. It yields the protein CASPTGIYGYTF.

The chain employs TRBV7-7 and TRBJ2-5; D may be TRBD2 (5 bases). CDR3 length equals 16 residues. CDR1 and CDR2 from the germline V gene are SSHAT and FNYEAQ (reference sequence). Trimming shortened V by 1 base and J by 0 bases, and 12 bases separated the two germline ends. CDR3 protein: CASSLGGRGYQETQYF. In nucleotides, the CDR3 is TGTGCCAGCAGCTTAGGAGGGAGAGGGTACCAAGAGACCCAGTACTTC.

The chain links TRBV9 to TRBJ1-1, with D possibly TRBD1 on 6 matching bases. This CDR3 has 15 residues. Germline CDR1 and CDR2: SGDLS and YYNGEE. V was pared by 1 base and J by 0 bases, with 10 bases between. CDR3 loop: CASSVQDSLNTEAFF. DNA for the CDR3: TGTGCCAGCAGCGTACAGGACAGCCTGAACACTGAAGCTTTCTTT.

The J gene is TRBJ2-1, the V gene TRBV9; D perhaps matches TRBD1 (5 bases). The CDR3 sequence is 16 residues long. V lost 4 bases to trimming and J lost 5 bases, with 19 bases between them. CDR1 is SGDLS, CDR2 YYNGEE, per germline. CDR3 DNA: TGTGCCAGCAGCTTCGACAGTGCGGATCACCACAATGAGCAGTTCTTC. Amino acid sequence: CASSFDSADHHNEQFF.

V gene TRBV7-9 combines with J gene TRBJ2-1; 11 bases map to TRBD2. Trimming removed 6 bases from V and 8 bases from J; junction bases left unmatched: 9. Per the germline V gene, CDR1 is SEHNR and CDR2 is FQNEAQ (reference sequence). The CDR3 loop spans 15 amino acids. CDR3 nucleotide sequence: TGTGCCAGCAGTTTTCTAGCGGGGGGCGAGGATGAGCAGTTCTTC. It specifies CASSFLAGGEDEQFF.

This clone has just one count. The chain is built from TRBV2 and TRBJ1-2; TRBD1 matches at 9 bases. The CDR3 length is 13 residues. From germline, CDR1 is SNHLY and CDR2 FYNNEI. V shed 2 bases, J shed 7 bases, and the junction held 2 bases outside the gene matches. The CDR3 loop is CASSETGGSGYTF. Here the CDR3 DNA reads TGTGCCAGCAGTGAAACAGGGGGCTCTGGCTACACCTTC.

The rearrangement uses TRBV11-2 and TRBJ2-7, with 8 positions matching TRBD2. Germline V gene lookup returns CDR1 SGHAT and CDR2 FQNNGV. Unmatched junction bases numbered 11, after V lost 3 bases and J lost 4 bases. This CDR3 contains 16 residues. CDR3 sequence: CASSFRTSRGGYEQYF. The CDR3 nucleotides read TGTGCCAGCAGCTTTCGAACCAGCCGGGGGGGTTACGAGCAGTACTTC.

The chain has TRBV7-6 and TRBJ1-5; D is unclear. Trimming removed 1 base from V and 9 bases from J, with 10 bases in between. CDR1 and CDR2 from the germline V gene are SGHVS and FNYEAQ. The CDR3 is made up of 13 amino acids. The CDR3 loop is CASSLGYSRPQHF. For the CDR3, the DNA is TGTGCCAGCAGCTTAGGATATTCGCGGCCCCAGCATTTT. Full variable domain (remainder filled in from reference TRBV7-6 and TRBJ1-5): GAGVSQSPRYKVTKRGQDVALRCDPISGHVSLYWYRQALGQGPEFLTYFNYEAQQDKSGLPNDRFSAERPEGSISTLTIQRTEQRDSAMYRCASSLGYSRPQHFGDGTRLSIL.

This clone was picked up a small number of times. V is TRBV4-1 and J is TRBJ1-6; no clear D. The V and J ends lost 2 bases and 7 bases respectively, with 18 bases between them. The germline V gene encodes CDR1 MGHRA and CDR2 YSYEKL. The CDR3 runs to 17 residues. CDR3 bases: TGCGCCAGCAGCCAAAACCCGCACGGATACTCGAATTCACCCCTCCACTTT. This translates into CASSQNPHGYSNSPLHF.

V gene TRBV11-2 combines with J gene TRBJ2-1, with D possibly being TRBD1 (5 bases). Trimming left V 7 bases short and J 10 bases short, with 14 bases between. CDR3 size: 12 residues. Germline CDR1 and CDR2: SGHAT and FQNNGV. DNA of the CDR3: TGTGCCAGCACCCTTACCAGGGTCGAGCAGTTCTTC. It specifies CASTLTRVEQFF.

The chain has TRBV12-3 or TRBV12-4 and TRBJ2-2; no clear D gene. This CDR3 region has 13 residues. The V and J ends lost 3 bases and 4 bases respectively, with 6 bases between them. This CDR3 reads CASSFYATGELFF. CDR3 coding DNA: TGTGCCAGCAGTTTTTATGCCACCGGGGAGCTGTTTTTT.

J is TRBJ1-5 and V is TRBV6-5; no firm D call. The CDR3 extends over 14 amino acids. Germline V CDR1 and CDR2: MNHEY, SVGAGI. V was trimmed by 0 bases and J by 10 bases, leaving 13 bases between them. CDR3 loop: CASSYSVGQDPQHF. The CDR3, as DNA: TGTGCCAGCAGTTACTCGGTCGGCCAGGATCCCCAGCATTTT.

This clone came up once. The chain has TRBV3-1 (or the pseudogene TRBV3-2) and TRBJ1-6; D possibly corresponds to TRBD1 (5 bases). This CDR3 spans 14 amino acids. CDR1 is LGHDT and CDR2 is YNNKEL in the germline V gene (reference sequence). The germline V and J ends were trimmed by 1 base and 8 bases, with 9 bases remaining between them. The CDR3 is CASSQVRADSPLHF. The CDR3 bases are TGTGCCAGCAGCCAAGTCAGGGCTGATTCACCCCTCCACTTT.

In this sample, this clone turned up once. The chain combines TRBV6-4 with TRBJ2-1; D might be TRBD2 (7 bases). Germline CDR1 MRHNA, CDR2 SNTAGT. V dropped 3 bases and J dropped 4 bases, with 16 bases sitting between them. The CDR3 has 16 residues. CDR3 sequence reads: CASSDDGGGGYNEQFF. CDR3 coding DNA: TGTGCCAGCAGTGATGACGGCGGGGGCGGGTACAATGAGCAGTTCTTC.